This T cell receptor beta chain stems from a study of blood T cells in healthy people across ages. About the research overall: Through template switching, about one barcoded beta molecule was captured per two T cells, as measured in model experiments.

Through a sample-barcoded 5' primer and a J-beta primer mix, a second PCR was run for roughly 6 to 12 cycles. CDR3-containing paired-end reads numbering at least 2.5 million came from each sample. TCRdb itself ran the 5' RACE reads through MiXCR, one entry per CDR3 protein. The sample lists some 1.5 million distinct CDR3 sequences, roughly 27% occurring once. This receptor was obtained from a woman in her 30s in good health. Sequenced material: blood.

The DNA of the CDR3 is TGTGCCAGCAGCGTGGCCGGGACAGGGGGCCGGGATGAGCAGTTCTTC. It yields the protein CASSVAGTGGRDEQFF. V and J are TRBV9 and TRBJ2-1; TRBD1 agrees at 12 bases. CDR1 SGDLS and CDR2 YYNGEE come from the germline V gene. The ends lost 2 bases at V and 8 bases at J; junction bases unmatched: 8. CDR3 length: 16 amino acids.